Below, 7 T cell receptor beta chains from the same sample are listed, as sequenced in a study of blood T cell repertoires in COVID-19. The assay was immunoSEQ multiplex PCR, and TCRdb's table has in-frame clones only and misses some. Among some 250,000 clones listed, approximately 83% were seen once. The sequenced sample consisted of PBMCs or T cells enriched from blood (not recorded which). These receptors came from a woman between 40 and 55 years old with acute COVID-19.

The rearrangement joins TRBV6-5 to TRBJ1-1, with a possible D match to TRBD1 (6 bases). CDR1 MNHEY and CDR2 SVGAGI come from the germline V gene. The V end lost 5 bases, the J end lost 4 bases, and 14 bases lay between the germline ends. This CDR3 comprises 14 residues. The CDR3 nucleotides read TGTGCCAGCAGTAACCACAGGGTGGCCACTGAAGCTTTCTTT. This sequence encodes CASSNHRVATEAFF.

The rearrangement links TRBV6-5 to TRBJ1-6; no clear D. With 0 bases removed from V and 4 bases from J, the gap between germline ends came to 4 bases. The CDR3 runs 14 residues. Germline V gene lookup returns CDR1 MNHEY and CDR2 SVGAGI. CDR3 in amino acids: CASSYSTYNSPLHF. CDR3 in DNA: TGTGCCAGCAGTTACTCCACATATAATTCACCCCTCCACTTT.

The chain is built from TRBV4-2 and TRBJ2-5, with 12 bases matching TRBD2. V lost 0 bases and J lost 4; bases outside the gene matches: 12. This CDR3 spans 19 amino acids. Germline CDR1 LGHNA, CDR2 YNFKEQ. The CDR3 protein is CASSQEPPSGRVRGETQYF. In nucleotides, the CDR3 is TGTGCCAGCAGCCAAGAACCCCCTAGCGGGAGGGTTCGGGGAGAGACCCAGTACTTC.

V gene TRBV19 combines with J gene TRBJ1-2; 10 bases fit TRBD1. V was pared by 4 bases and J by 6 bases, with 5 bases of the junction left unmatched. The CDR3 contains 14 residues. Germline V gene data show CDR1 as LNHDA and CDR2 as SQIVND (reference sequence). CDR3 residues: CASSNRDRGHGYTF. DNA for the CDR3: TGTGCCAGTAGTAACCGGGACAGGGGCCATGGCTACACCTTC.

The chain joins TRBV5-6 to TRBJ2-5; 9 bases align to TRBD2. Germline-derived CDR1 and CDR2 are SGHDT and YYEEEE. This CDR3 comprises 14 residues. V was clipped by 2 bases and J by 5 bases; unmatched bases: 4. In DNA, the CDR3 is TGTGCCAGCAGCTTTAGCGGGAGTGGGGAGACCCAGTACTTC. Its translation: CASSFSGSGETQYF.

The CDR3 loop reads CASSLKAGGRNEQYF. CDR3 nucleotides: TGTGCCAGCAGCCTCAAAGCGGGAGGTAGGAACGAGCAGTACTTC. The chain recombines TRBV2 with TRBJ2-7; 9 bases fit TRBD2. The CDR3 covers 15 residues. CDR1 is SNHLY, CDR2 FYNNEI, per germline. The trim removed 6 bases at V and 5 bases at J, leaving 11 bases unmatched. The variable domain in full, completed from reference TRBV2 and TRBJ2-7, reads EPEVTQTPSHQVTQMGQEVILRCVPISNHLYFYWYRQILGQKVEFLVSFYNNEISEKSEIFDDQFSVERPDGSNFTLKIRSTKLEDSAMYFCASSLKAGGRNEQYFGPGTRLTVT.

This clone came up once. CDR3 amino acids: CASSLGQGRANYGYTF. In DNA, the CDR3 is TGTGCCAGCAGCTTAGGACAGGGCCGAGCTAACTATGGCTACACCTTC. The chain uses TRBV7-9 and TRBJ1-2; 7 positions match TRBD1. The V gene end was trimmed by 1 base and the J gene end by 0 bases; junction bases not matched to a gene: 5. This CDR3 has 16 residues. Germline values: CDR1 SEHNR, CDR2 FQNEAQ (reference sequence).